The present T cell receptor beta chain was sequenced within a study of response to subunit inactivated influenza vaccine. Study-level points and caveats: Each seasonal influenza vaccination recruits few new T cells, the authors suggested.

V was pared by 4 bases and J by 6 bases, with 12 bases between. The CDR3 contains 14 residues. CDR1 is SGHTA and CDR2 is FQGTGA in the germline V gene. This clonotype was seen a handful of times. Its target is unknown. MiXCR was run by TCRdb on the RT-PCR reads, yielding one entry per CDR3 protein. This table has fewer than 700,000 distinct CDR3 sequences, roughly 13% appearing once. The chain carries TRBV7-3 and TRBJ2-2; D may be TRBD1 (6 bases). This specimen consisted of PBMCs from blood, obtained 40 to 50 days after vaccination. The TCR comes from a man between 50 and 59 years old who received an inactivated influenza vaccine. The CDR3: CASSSTGFPGELFF. CDR3 sequence (DNA): TGTGCCAGCAGCTCTACAGGGTTTCCCGGGGAGCTGTTTTTT.